Included here is one TCR beta chain sequence, with context. Its antigen is still unknown. Clones were read by immunoSEQ multiplex PCR, and TCRdb kept only the in-frame ones, dropping some. The table records roughly 120,000 clones, around 93% of them present only once. The data were obtained in a study of T cell responses to AZD1222 COVID-19 vaccine. Regarding the study as a whole: It should be noted that donors were predominantly white British and more often female, and clonal diversity was possibly underestimated. Seropositivity was recorded at baseline in only six AZD1222 recipients. Nearly half of spike-specific TCRs reportedly target variant regions that are unmutated in the B.1.351 and B.1.1.7 variants.

Sequenced here: peripheral blood, sampled on day 0 of AZD1222 vaccination. The clonotype was recovered from an adult in good health.

The CDR3 here is CASNPSGESSYNEQFF. CDR3 sequence (DNA): TGTGCCAGCAATCCTAGCGGGGAGAGCTCCTACAATGAGCAGTTCTTC. This chain links TRBV9 with TRBJ2-1; 9 positions match TRBD2. The V gene end was trimmed by 6 bases and the J gene end by 0 bases; junction bases not matched to a gene: 7. Per the germline V gene, CDR1 is SGDLS and CDR2 is YYNGEE. The CDR3 contains 16 residues. Looking up the rest from reference TRBV9 and TRBJ2-1 gives the full variable domain: DSGVTQTPKHLITATGQRVTLRCSPRSGDLSVYWYQQSLDQGLQFLIQYYNGEERAKGNILERFSAQQFPDLHSELNLSSLELGDSALYFCASNPSGESSYNEQFFGPGTRLTVL.